These 14 T cell receptor beta chains were sequenced from one sample in a study of blood T cell repertoires in COVID-19. Assay used: immunoSEQ multiplex PCR; TCRdb lists only in-frame clones, some missing. The table shows tens of thousands of clones, with 84% occurring only once. The sequencing input was peripheral blood. These receptor sequences come from a man in his fifties or sixties with acute or convalescent COVID-19.

The chain carries TRBV18 and TRBJ1-4, with 10 bases that match TRBD1. The V gene's germline CDR1 is KGHSH and CDR2 LQKENI. The CDR3 spans 14 residues. With 6 bases clipped from V and 10 bases from J, the junction kept 8 bases outside the gene matches. The CDR3 region is CASSLGTGDRKLFF. DNA of the CDR3: TGTGCCAGCTCGCTGGGGACAGGGGACAGAAAACTGTTTTTT.

This sequence joins TRBV10-3 and TRBJ2-7; D is unresolved. The CDR3 is made up of 11 amino acids. Between the trimmed V and J ends, which lost 4 bases and 3 bases, there was a span of 4 bases. Germline assignment: CDR1 ENHRY and CDR2 SYGVKD. The CDR3, as DNA: TGTGCCATCAGTGGGAGCTACGAGCAGTACTTC. Translation: CAISGSYEQYF.

The V call is TRBV9, the J call TRBJ1-1; the D gene is possibly TRBD1 (5 bases). Per germline, CDR1 SGDLS and CDR2 YYNGEE. This CDR3 is built from 13 residues. The germline V and J ends were trimmed by 4 bases and 1 base, with 8 bases remaining between them. The CDR3 DNA follows: TGTGCCAGCAGCCGCGGGGGGAACACTGAAGCTTTCTTT. Encoded protein: CASSRGGNTEAFF.

The rearrangement joins TRBV2 to TRBJ2-7; D is uncertain. Between the trimmed V and J ends, which lost 7 bases and 3 bases, there was a span of 10 bases. Germline CDR1 is SNHLY and CDR2 is FYNNEI. CDR3 length: 12 residues. This CDR3 reads CASTSWYYEQYF. CDR3 DNA sequence: TGTGCCAGCACGAGCTGGTACTACGAGCAGTACTTC.

This clone occurred a few times. The gene calls are TRBV5-6 and TRBJ1-3, with D possibly being TRBD1 (6 bases). Deletions cut 0 bases from V and 0 bases from J, with 10 bases between. Per the germline V gene, CDR1 is SGHDT and CDR2 is YYEEEE. The CDR3 loop spans 16 amino acids. CDR3 in DNA: TGTGCCAGCAGCTTGGCATCCAGGGGCTCTGGAAACACCATATATTTT. It specifies CASSLASRGSGNTIYF.

The V gene is TRBV19, the J gene TRBJ2-2; a weak D match, TRBD2 (5 bases). This CDR3 region has 13 residues. V was trimmed by 7 bases and J by 7 bases, leaving 13 bases between them. CDR1 and CDR2 from the germline V gene are LNHDA and SQIVND (reference sequence). The CDR3 sequence: CASTNLGGGELFF. In DNA form, the CDR3 reads TGTGCCAGTACCAACCTTGGAGGCGGGGAGCTGTTTTTT.

The chain joins TRBV5-4 to TRBJ2-2; 8 bases agree with TRBD1. The CDR3 sequence is 15 residues long. Per germline, CDR1 SGHNT and CDR2 YYREEE (reference sequence). Unmatched junction bases numbered 3, after V lost 4 bases and J lost 1 base. As DNA, the CDR3 is TGTGCCAGCAGCACCGGGACAGGGAACACCGGGGAGCTGTTTTTT. As protein: CASSTGTGNTGELFF.

Here the CDR3 DNA reads TGTGCCAGCAGTTTAATACAGGGGGCCTACGAGCAGTACTTC. Encoded protein: CASSLIQGAYEQYF. The chain recombines TRBV27 with TRBJ2-7; 8 bases fit TRBD1. Germline V gene sequence: CDR1 MNHEY, CDR2 SMNVEV (reference sequence). The length of the CDR3 is 14 residues. The J segment lost 2 bases and the V segment lost 2 bases, leaving 2 bases of the junction unmatched.

The chain is built from TRBV4-1 and TRBJ1-3; 10 bases line up with TRBD1. Germline lookup yields CDR1 MGHRA and CDR2 YSYEKL. The CDR3 has 16 amino acids. The J segment lost 2 bases and the V segment lost 8 bases, leaving 9 bases of the junction unmatched. As DNA, the CDR3 is TGCGCCAGCCGGTTTCGGGACAGGGGACCTGGAAACACCATATATTTT. Protein product: CASRFRDRGPGNTIYF.

The genes are TRBV29-1 and TRBJ1-1; 7 bases align to TRBD1. The germline V gene encodes CDR1 SQVTM and CDR2 ANQGSEA. CDR3 length: 14 amino acids. V was clipped by 2 bases and J by 11 bases; unmatched bases: 14. The CDR3 DNA reads as TGCAGCGTTGAATTAGGTTTCGAGACAGGGCAGGCTTTCTTT. Translating gives CSVELGFETGQAFF. The full variable domain, its missing parts supplied by reference TRBV29-1 and TRBJ1-1, is SAVISQKPSRDICQRGTSLTIQCQVDSQVTMMFWYRQQPGQSLTLIATANQGSEATYESGFVIDKFPISRPNLTFSTLTVSNMSPEDSSIYLCSVELGFETGQAFFGQGTRLTVV.

The chain employs TRBV7-7 and TRBJ2-7; TRBD1 matches 8 bases. The CDR3 has 15 amino acids. CDR1 SSHAT and CDR2 FNYEAQ come from the germline V gene (reference sequence). J gave up 5 bases and V 1 base, and 7 bases lay outside the gene matches. CDR3 protein: CASSLEDQGANEQYF. In DNA, the CDR3 is TGTGCCAGCAGCTTAGAGGACCAGGGGGCGAACGAGCAGTACTTC.

The chain has TRBV28 and TRBJ2-3, with a weak D call TRBD2 (6 bases). Germline CDR1 and CDR2: MDHEN and SYDVKM. The V and J ends lost 5 bases and 2 bases respectively, with 17 bases between them. CDR3 length: 16 amino acids. As DNA, the CDR3 is TGTGCCAGCAGTGAGGGAGCGGGCCGGGACACAGATACGCAGTATTTT. This sequence encodes CASSEGAGRDTDTQYF.

J is TRBJ2-3 and V is TRBV14; D is ambiguous. Trimming pared 4 bases from V and 3 bases from J, leaving 2 bases between. The CDR3 runs 11 residues. Germline V CDR1 and CDR2: SGHDN, FVKESK. CDR3 DNA sequence: TGTGCCAGCAGCCTAACAGATACGCAGTATTTT. The encoded protein is CASSLTDTQYF. Looking up the rest from reference TRBV14 and TRBJ2-3 gives the full variable domain: EAGVTQFPSHSVIEKGQTVTLRCDPISGHDNLYWYRRVMGKEIKFLLHFVKESKQDESGMPNNRFLAERTGGTYSTLKVQPAELEDSGVYFCASSLTDTQYFGPGTRLTVL.

The chain joins TRBV18 to TRBJ1-5; D gene unclear. From germline, CDR1 is KGHSH and CDR2 LQKENI. This CDR3 has 14 amino acids. Trimming removed 4 bases from V and 1 base from J, with 8 bases in between. The CDR3 here is CASSLAASNQPQHF. The CDR3 DNA is TGTGCCAGCTCACTCGCGGCCAGCAATCAGCCCCAGCATTTT.